Listed here are 21 T cell receptor beta chains from one sample, sequenced in a study of T cells in Graves' hyperthyroidism and ophthalmopathy. What was amplified from RNA transcripts were TCR beta CDR3 regions. HTBI primers were used for first-round RT-PCR of the TCR CDR3. TCRdb independently ran MiXCR on the multiplex PCR reads; one entry per CDR3 protein. The sample carries some 510,000 distinct CDR3 sequences, less than 25% recorded once. Input material: blood. Source of these receptors: a man in his late teens or twenties with Graves' hyperthyroidism.

This clonotype has a count of ten or more. The chain recombines TRBV2 with TRBJ1-5, with TRBD1 as a possible D gene (5 bases). The CDR3 contains 17 residues. Deletions cut 4 bases from V and 0 bases from J, with 16 bases between. CDR1 is SNHLY and CDR2 is FYNNEI in the germline V gene. This CDR3 reads CASSAAGTSASNQPQHF. The CDR3 nucleotides read TGTGCCAGCAGTGCCGCAGGGACCAGTGCTAGCAATCAGCCCCAGCATTTT.

At least ten counts were recorded for this clonotype. V usage is TRBV19 and J usage is TRBJ1-5, with D perhaps TRBD1 (5 bases). The CDR3 length is 16 residues. The V gene's germline CDR1 is LNHDA and CDR2 SQIVND (reference sequence). Trimming left V 4 bases short and J 1 base short, with 14 bases between. DNA of the CDR3: TGTGCCAGTAGTAGGTGGCAGGGTCAAAGCAATCAGCCCCAGCATTTT. This codes for CASSRWQGQSNQPQHF.

This clonotype was detected many times. This sequence joins TRBV3-1 and TRBJ2-5; tentative D call: TRBD2 (5 bases). Trimming shortened V by 2 bases and J by 0 bases, and 16 bases separated the two germline ends. The CDR3 is 17 residues long. The V gene's germline CDR1 is LGHDT and CDR2 YNNKEL (reference sequence). CDR3 residues: CASSQIGNSQYQETQYF. The CDR3 region has the DNA TGTGCCAGCAGCCAAATCGGGAACAGCCAGTACCAAGAGACCCAGTACTTC.

This chain joins TRBV6-5 and TRBJ2-7; TRBD1 aligns across 7 bases. The CDR3 length is 15 residues. Trimming removed 6 bases from V and 3 bases from J; junction bases left unmatched: 11. The V gene's germline CDR1 is MNHEY and CDR2 SVGAGI. In DNA, the CDR3 is TGTGCCAGCAGCTATACCTGGGACAGAAACTACGAGCAGTACTTC. Translated: CASSYTWDRNYEQYF.

This clonotype has ten or more counts. This chain uses TRBV12-3 or TRBV12-4 with TRBJ2-5, with 7 bases identical to TRBD1. The CDR3 sequence is 15 residues long. The trim removed 5 bases at V and 5 bases at J, leaving 11 bases unmatched. CDR3 coding DNA: TGTGCCAGCAGTAAATCGACAGGGAGAAGGGAGACCCAGTACTTC. It is translated as CASSKSTGRRETQYF.

The chain combines TRBV11-1 with TRBJ1-1; D ambiguous. CDR3 length equals 14 residues. V lost 2 bases to trimming and J lost 6 bases, with 13 bases between them. The germline V gene has CDR1 SGHAT and CDR2 FQDESV (reference sequence). The DNA for the CDR3 is TGTGCCAGCAGCTTAACGCGGGGTGGGCCTGAAGCTTTCTTT. Its protein is CASSLTRGGPEAFF.

The rearrangement links TRBV12-3 or TRBV12-4 to TRBJ2-5; D is uncertain. The CDR3 consists of 14 residues. Trimming took 3 bases from V and 1 from J, leaving 9 bases between them. This chain's CDR3 is CASSFGRTQETQYF. Here the CDR3 DNA reads TGTGCCAGCAGTTTTGGTCGGACCCAAGAGACCCAGTACTTC.

A few counts support this clonotype. The rearrangement uses TRBV19 and TRBJ2-2; tentatively, D is TRBD1 or TRBD2 (7 bases each). The CDR3 sequence is 16 residues long. Germline loops: CDR1 LNHDA, CDR2 SQIVND (reference sequence). Trimming removed 3 bases from V and 5 bases from J, with 16 bases in between. The CDR3 reads CASSIWAGGGTGELFF. The CDR3 DNA follows: TGTGCCAGTAGTATCTGGGCAGGGGGAGGGACCGGGGAGCTGTTTTTT.

The CDR3 protein is CSANEAGQIYEQYF. The CDR3 coding sequence is TGCAGTGCTAACGAGGCGGGACAGATCTACGAGCAGTACTTC. This chain links TRBV20-1 with TRBJ2-7; weak D call: TRBD1 (7 bases). The CDR3 runs to 14 residues. V was clipped by 4 bases and J by 3 bases, with 16 bases between them. Germline V gene data show CDR1 as DFQATT and CDR2 as SNEGSKA (reference sequence).

Here the CDR3 reads CASSLLTGANQPQHF. CDR3 nucleotide sequence: TGTGCCAGCAGCTTACTGACAGGGGCCAATCAGCCCCAGCATTTT. This chain connects TRBV7-8 to TRBJ1-5, with TRBD1 identical over 8 bases. The germline gives CDR1 SGHVS, CDR2 FQNEAQ. The CDR3 is 15 amino acids. V lost 2 bases to trimming and J lost 3 bases; unmatched junction nucleotides: 3.

This clonotype was counted many times. The chain links TRBV28 to TRBJ1-5; no reliable D call. The V end was cut by 1 base, the J end by 7 bases, with 11 bases between. CDR3 size: 14 residues. The germline gives CDR1 MDHEN, CDR2 SYDVKM. CDR3 nucleotides: TGTGCCAGCAGTTTATCCCAAAGGGAACAGCCCCAGCATTTT. This sequence encodes CASSLSQREQPQHF. The whole variable domain, remainder taken from reference TRBV28 and TRBJ1-5, is DVKVTQSSRYLVKRTGEKVFLECVQDMDHENMFWYRQDPGLGLRLIYFSYDVKMKEKGDIPEGYSVSREKKERFSLILESASTNQTSMYLCASSLSQREQPQHFGDGTRLSIL.

The V gene is TRBV12-5, the J gene TRBJ2-5, with 10 bases fitting TRBD1. The V gene end was trimmed by 7 bases and the J gene end by 5 bases; junction bases not matched to a gene: 7. The V gene's germline CDR1 is LGHNT and CDR2 FRNRAP. This CDR3 spans 14 amino acids. The CDR3 bases are TGTGCTAGTGCCCTGACAGGGGGCAGTGAGACCCAGTACTTC. Its translation is CASALTGGSETQYF.

This clonotype was recorded many times. The V and J genes are TRBV9 and TRBJ2-2, with D possibly TRBD2 on 6 matching bases. V was shortened by 3 bases and J by 6 bases, with 9 bases between the two germline ends. The germline V gene encodes CDR1 SGDLS and CDR2 YYNGEE. The length of the CDR3 is 13 residues. The CDR3 nucleotides are TGTGCCAGCAGCGCCTGGGGGGCCGGGGAGCTGTTTTTT. Its protein product is CASSAWGAGELFF. Together with reference TRBV9 and TRBJ2-2, the CDR3 gives the full variable domain: DSGVTQTPKHLITATGQRVTLRCSPRSGDLSVYWYQQSLDQGLQFLIQYYNGEERAKGNILERFSAQQFPDLHSELNLSSLELGDSALYFCASSAWGAGELFFGEGSRLTVL.

This clonotype showed up just once. CDR3 nucleotides: TGTGCCAGCAGTTTATCGGTACAGGGGTACGAGCAGTACTTC. Translating gives CASSLSVQGYEQYF. The genes are TRBV27 and TRBJ2-7; 7 bases match TRBD1. CDR1 and CDR2 (germline): MNHEY, SMNVEV (reference sequence). V was clipped by 0 bases and J by 4 bases; unmatched bases: 3. The CDR3 is 14 amino acids.

This clonotype was detected many times. Here the CDR3 DNA reads TGTGCCAGCAGGGCTAGCGGGGGGGCCCCCGGGGAGCTGTTTTTT. It is translated as CASRASGGAPGELFF. The genes are TRBV6-1 and TRBJ2-2, with TRBD2 matching 12 bases. Germline CDR1 MNHNS, CDR2 SASEGT. This CDR3 spans 15 amino acids. V lost 6 bases and J lost 6; bases outside the gene matches: 5.

This clonotype was found many times. The V gene is TRBV12-3 or TRBV12-4, the J gene TRBJ1-5; the D gene is possibly TRBD1 (6 bases). V shed 6 bases and J shed 7 bases, with 13 bases lying between them. The CDR3 is 13 residues long. CDR3 in amino acids: CASSTGSGQPQHF. CDR3 nucleotides: TGTGCCAGCAGCACAGGGTCTGGCCAGCCCCAGCATTTT.

This clonotype was recorded many times. This chain links TRBV19 with TRBJ1-5; unclear D gene. This CDR3 has 13 amino acids. V was cut by 3 bases and J by 7 bases, with 10 bases left in between. Germline loops: CDR1 LNHDA, CDR2 SQIVND (reference sequence). The CDR3 region is CASSMYVGQPQHF. CDR3 coding DNA: TGTGCCAGTAGTATGTACGTGGGCCAGCCCCAGCATTTT.

This clonotype was seen ten or more times. The rearrangement joins TRBV7-9 to TRBJ2-7, with TRBD1 matching over 7 bases. Losses at the gene ends were 7 bases for V and 4 bases for J; bases not matched to a gene: 7. The CDR3 totals 13 residues. Germline-derived CDR1 and CDR2 are SEHNR and FQNEAQ (reference sequence). CDR3 nucleotide sequence: TGTGCCAGCACCCCGGGACAGCGGTACGAGCAGTACTTC. Translated, it gives CASTPGQRYEQYF.

The CDR3 here is CASSPNLTGIRYGYTF. Written as DNA, the CDR3 is TGTGCCAGCAGCCCCAACCTGACAGGGATTCGCTATGGCTACACCTTC. This chain joins TRBV7-3 and TRBJ1-2; TRBD1 matches 7 bases. V lost 5 bases to trimming and J lost 4 bases; unmatched junction nucleotides: 13. The V gene's germline CDR1 is SGHTA and CDR2 FQGTGA. This CDR3 has 16 amino acids.

This clonotype was recorded many times. The V call is TRBV6-5, the J call TRBJ2-5, with TRBD2 matching 9 bases. The CDR3 spans 14 residues. J gave up 4 bases and V 6 bases, and 6 bases lay outside the gene matches. Germline CDR1 reads MNHEY; CDR2 reads SVGAGI. The CDR3 bases are TGTGCCAGCAGCTTAGCGGGGGTTGGAGAGACCCAGTACTTC. It encodes CASSLAGVGETQYF.

This clonotype came up many times. The V gene is TRBV6-5, the J gene TRBJ2-5, with D perhaps matching TRBD1 (6 bases). The CDR3 has 16 amino acids. In germline, CDR1 is MNHEY, CDR2 SVGAGI. The ends were cut back, 0 bases at V and 2 bases at J, with 13 bases in the middle. The CDR3 nucleotides read TGTGCCAGCAGTTACTCGCCCAGGGGACCACAAGAGACCCAGTACTTC. Protein product: CASSYSPRGPQETQYF.